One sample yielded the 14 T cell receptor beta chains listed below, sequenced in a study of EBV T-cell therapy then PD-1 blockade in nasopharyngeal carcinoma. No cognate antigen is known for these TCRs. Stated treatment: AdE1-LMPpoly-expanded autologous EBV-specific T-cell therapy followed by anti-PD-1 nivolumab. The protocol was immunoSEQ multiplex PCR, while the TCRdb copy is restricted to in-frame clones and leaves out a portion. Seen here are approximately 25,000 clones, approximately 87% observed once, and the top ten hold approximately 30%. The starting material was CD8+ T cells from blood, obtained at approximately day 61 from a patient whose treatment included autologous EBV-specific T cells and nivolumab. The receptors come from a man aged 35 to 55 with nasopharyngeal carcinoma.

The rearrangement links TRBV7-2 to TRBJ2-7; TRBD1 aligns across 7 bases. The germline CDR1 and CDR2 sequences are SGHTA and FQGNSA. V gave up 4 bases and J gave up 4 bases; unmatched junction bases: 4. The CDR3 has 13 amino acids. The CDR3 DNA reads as TGTGCCAGCAGCTCCGACAGGGAGTACGAGCAGTACTTC. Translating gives CASSSDREYEQYF.

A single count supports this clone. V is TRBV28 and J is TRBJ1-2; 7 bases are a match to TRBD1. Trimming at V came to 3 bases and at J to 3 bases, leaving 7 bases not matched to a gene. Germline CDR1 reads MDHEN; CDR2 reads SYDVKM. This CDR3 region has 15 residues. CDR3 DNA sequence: TGTGCCAGCAGTTTGATCGACAGGGTGGACTATGGCTACACCTTC. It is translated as CASSLIDRVDYGYTF.

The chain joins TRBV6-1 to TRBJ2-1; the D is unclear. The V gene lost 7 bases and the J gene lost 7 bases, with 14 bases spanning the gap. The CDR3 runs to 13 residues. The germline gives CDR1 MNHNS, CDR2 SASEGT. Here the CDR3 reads CASNPGASNEQFF. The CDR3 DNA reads TGTGCCAGCAACCCCGGAGCGTCTAATGAGCAGTTCTTC.

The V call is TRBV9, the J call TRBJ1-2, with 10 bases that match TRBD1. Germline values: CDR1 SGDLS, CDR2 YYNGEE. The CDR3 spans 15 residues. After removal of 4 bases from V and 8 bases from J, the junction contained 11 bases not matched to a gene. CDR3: CASSPPTGGPEGYTF. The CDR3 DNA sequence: TGTGCCAGCAGCCCACCGACAGGGGGCCCCGAGGGCTACACCTTC.

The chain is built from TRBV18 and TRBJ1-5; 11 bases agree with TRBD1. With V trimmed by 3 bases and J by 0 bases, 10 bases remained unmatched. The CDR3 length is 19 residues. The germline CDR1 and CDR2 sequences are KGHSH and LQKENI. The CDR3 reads CASSPRDRGNPYSNQPQHF. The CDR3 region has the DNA TGTGCCAGCTCACCGAGGGACAGGGGGAACCCGTATAGCAATCAGCCCCAGCATTTT. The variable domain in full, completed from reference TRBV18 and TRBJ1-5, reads NAGVMQNPRHLVRRRGQEARLRCSPMKGHSHVYWYRQLPEEGLKFMVYLQKENIIDESGMPKERFSAEFPKEGPSILRIQQVVRGDSAAYFCASSPRDRGNPYSNQPQHFGDGTRLSIL.

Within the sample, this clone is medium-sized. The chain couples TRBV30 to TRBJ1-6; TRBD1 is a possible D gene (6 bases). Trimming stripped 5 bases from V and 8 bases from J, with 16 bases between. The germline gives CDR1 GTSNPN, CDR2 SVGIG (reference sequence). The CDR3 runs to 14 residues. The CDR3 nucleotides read TGTGCCTGGCGCGCCGGGACACCCTATTCACCCCTCCACTTT. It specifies CAWRAGTPYSPLHF.

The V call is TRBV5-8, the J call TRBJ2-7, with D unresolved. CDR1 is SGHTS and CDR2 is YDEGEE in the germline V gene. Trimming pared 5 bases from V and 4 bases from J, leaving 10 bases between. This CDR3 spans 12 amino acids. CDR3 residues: CASSRKVYEQYF. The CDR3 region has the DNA TGTGCCAGCAGTCGAAAAGTTTACGAGCAGTACTTC.

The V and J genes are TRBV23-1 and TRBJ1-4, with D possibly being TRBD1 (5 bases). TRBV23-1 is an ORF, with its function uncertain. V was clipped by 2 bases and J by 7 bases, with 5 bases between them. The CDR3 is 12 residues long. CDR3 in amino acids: CASSQQGEKLFF. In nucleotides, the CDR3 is TGCGCCAGCAGTCAACAGGGTGAAAAACTGTTTTTT.

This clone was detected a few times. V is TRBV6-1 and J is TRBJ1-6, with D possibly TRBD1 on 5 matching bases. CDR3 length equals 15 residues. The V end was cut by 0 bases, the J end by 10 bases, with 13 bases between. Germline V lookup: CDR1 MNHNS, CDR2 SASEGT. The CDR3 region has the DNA TGTGCCAGCAGTGAAGCCCGGGGGACTAGCTCACCCCTCCACTTT. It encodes CASSEARGTSSPLHF.

The CDR3 spells CASSPPQRITTTDTQYF. Here the CDR3 DNA reads TGTGCCAGCAGTCCCCCTCAGCGGATCACCACCACAGATACGCAGTATTTT. J is TRBJ2-3 and V is TRBV28, with TRBD2 as a possible D gene (5 bases). There are 17 residues in the CDR3. Germline CDR1 reads MDHEN; CDR2 reads SYDVKM. Trimming removed 5 bases from V and 2 bases from J, with 20 bases in between. Based on the CDR3 plus reference TRBV28 and TRBJ2-3, the full variable domain is DVKVTQSSRYLVKRTGEKVFLECVQDMDHENMFWYRQDPGLGLRLIYFSYDVKMKEKGDIPEGYSVSREKKERFSLILESASTNQTSMYLCASSPPQRITTTDTQYFGPGTRLTVL.

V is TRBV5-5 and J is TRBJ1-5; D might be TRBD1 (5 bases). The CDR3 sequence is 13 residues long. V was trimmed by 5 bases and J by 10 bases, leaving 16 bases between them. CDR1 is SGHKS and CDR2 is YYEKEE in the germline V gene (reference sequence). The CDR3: CASSTTGPQPQHF. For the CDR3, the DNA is TGTGCCAGCAGTACCACAGGCCCTCAACCCCAGCATTTT.

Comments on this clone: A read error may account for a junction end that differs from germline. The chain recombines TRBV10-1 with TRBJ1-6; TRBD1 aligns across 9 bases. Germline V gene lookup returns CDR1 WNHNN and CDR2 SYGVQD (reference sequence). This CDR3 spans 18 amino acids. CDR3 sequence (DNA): TGCGCCAGCAGTGAGAGGACAGGGGCCTGGTGGGGAAATTCACCCCCCCACTTT. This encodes CASSERTGAWWGNSPPHF.

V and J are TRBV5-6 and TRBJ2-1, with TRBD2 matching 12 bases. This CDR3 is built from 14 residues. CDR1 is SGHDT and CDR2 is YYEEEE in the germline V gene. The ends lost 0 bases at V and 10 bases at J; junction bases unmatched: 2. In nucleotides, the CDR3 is TGTGCCAGCAGCTTGGCACTAGCGGGGGGAGAGCAGTTCTTC. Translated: CASSLALAGGEQFF.

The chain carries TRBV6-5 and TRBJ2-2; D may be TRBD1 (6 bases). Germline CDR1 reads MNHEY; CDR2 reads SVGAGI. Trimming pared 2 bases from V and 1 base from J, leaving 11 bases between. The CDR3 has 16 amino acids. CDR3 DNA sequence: TGTGCCAGCAGTTACACCGGGACAATGAACACCGGGGAGCTGTTTTTT. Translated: CASSYTGTMNTGELFF.